Listed below are T cell receptor beta chains from one sample, sequenced in a study of cytomegalovirus exposure and HLA in healthy donors. The method was immunoSEQ multiplex PCR; TCRdb's version includes in-frame clones alone and lacks a portion of them. In the table there are about 200,000 clones, around 86% of which are singletons. The sample was PBMCs. The receptors were sampled from a woman aged 40-49 years in good health and CMV-seronegative. CDR3s include the opening cysteine and the closing phenylalanine or tryptophan. A D gene is named only where the DNA matches it firmly. The size of a clone is reported for some rows only, either as once, few or many, or as a class for expanded clones.

TRBV25-1	TRBD1	.	TRBJ1-2	TGTGCCAGCAGTGAATTTGGGACAGGGGGATCTGGCTACACCTTC	CASSEFGTGGSGYTF
TRBV4-1	TRBD2	.	TRBJ2-1	TGCGCCAGCAGTCTGACTAGCGGGAGGGCCACGTCCTACAATGAGCAGTTCTTC	CASSLTSGRATSYNEQFF
TRBV18	.	.	TRBJ1-5	TGTGCCAGCTCACCAACACAGGGCGCTCAGCCCCAGCATTTT	CASSPTQGAQPQHF
TRBV30	TRBD1	once	TRBJ2-7	TGTGCGCGGGGACAGGGGACCTACGAGCAGTACTTC	CARGQGTYEQYF
TRBV2	.	.	TRBJ2-3	TGTGCCAGCTTTGGGCCTTTCACAGATACGCAGTATTTT	CASFGPFTDTQYF
TRBV23-1	TRBD2	.	TRBJ2-2	TGCGCCAGCAGCCGCGAGCGGGAGTGTTGCACCGGGGAGCTGTTTTTT	CASSRERECCTGELFF
TRBV2	TRBD1	.	TRBJ2-5	TGTGCCAGCAGGAACCGGGACAGCCAAGAGACCCAGTACTTC	CASRNRDSQETQYF
TRBV7-6	TRBD1	.	TRBJ2-2	TGTGCCAGCAGCTTGGGGACAGGGGGCGGGGAGCTGTTTTTT	CASSLGTGGGELFF
TRBV4-1	.	.	TRBJ1-2	TGCGCCAGCAGCCACGAATACGGCGCAGACCTAGACACCTTC	CASSHEYGADLDTF
TRBV4-1	TRBD2	few	TRBJ2-1	TGCGCCAGCAGCCAAGGACTAATAGCGGGAGGGCCCGATGAGCAGTTCTTC	CASSQGLIAGGPDEQFF